A selection of T cell receptor beta chains follows, all from one sample in a study of CD8+CD57+ T cells in acquired aplastic anemia. Each CDR3 protein gets one entry after TCRdb re-called the reads with MiXCR. Of around 200,000 distinct CDR3 sequences listed, less than 50% are singletons. Sequencing input: sorted CD4+, CD8+, or CD8+CD57+ T cells (not recorded which) from PBMCs. These receptors were taken from a human donor with aplastic anemia. Each CDR3 is given with its conserved first and last residue. A D gene is named only where the DNA matches it firmly. Expanded clones are given a class, and other clones once, few, many or no size at all.

d_call: -; cdr3_length: 13; j_call: TRBJ1-2; v_call: TRBV7-9; clone_size: many; cdr3_nt: TGTGCCAGCAGCTTAGCGAAACAGGTGGGCTACACCTTC; cdr3_aa: CASSLAKQVGYTF
d_call: -; cdr3_length: 16; j_call: TRBJ2-6; v_call: TRBV15; clone_size: -; cdr3_nt: TGTGCCACCAGCAGGGACGGTACCTCTGGGGCCAACGTCCTGACTTTC; cdr3_aa: CATSRDGTSGANVLTF
d_call: -; cdr3_length: 12; j_call: TRBJ2-1; v_call: TRBV14; clone_size: -; cdr3_nt: TGTGCCAGCAGCACGGCTTGGGATGAGCAGTTCTTC; cdr3_aa: CASSTAWDEQFF
d_call: TRBD2; cdr3_length: 15; j_call: TRBJ2-1; v_call: TRBV25-1; clone_size: few; cdr3_nt: TGTGCCAGCAGTTTTCTTGCGGGGGGGCGGATTGAGCAGTTCTTC; cdr3_aa: CASSFLAGGRIEQFF
d_call: -; cdr3_length: 16; j_call: TRBJ1-3; v_call: TRBV5-6; clone_size: -; cdr3_nt: TGTGCCAGCAGCTGGAGGCCAGGTCTCTCTGGAAACACCATATATTTT; cdr3_aa: CASSWRPGLSGNTIYF
d_call: TRBD1; cdr3_length: 16; j_call: TRBJ2-7; v_call: TRBV10-3; clone_size: -; cdr3_nt: TGTGCCATCAGCCTTGGACAGGGAGAGAGCGCGGGCGAGCAGTACTTC; cdr3_aa: CAISLGQGESAGEQYF
d_call: -; cdr3_length: 15; j_call: TRBJ1-2; v_call: TRBV29-1; clone_size: -; cdr3_nt: TGCAGCGTTTTAAGGGGAGGAAACCCCAACTATGGCTACACCTTC; cdr3_aa: CSVLRGGNPNYGYTF
d_call: TRBD1; cdr3_length: 16; j_call: TRBJ2-3; v_call: TRBV7-6; clone_size: -; cdr3_nt: TGTGCCAGCAGCTTTACGACAGGGGACTTCACAGATACGCAGTATTTT; cdr3_aa: CASSFTTGDFTDTQYF
d_call: TRBD1; cdr3_length: 14; j_call: TRBJ2-7; v_call: TRBV29-1; clone_size: -; cdr3_nt: TGCAGCGTCGACCCGGGACAGGGAGACGACGAGCAGTACTTC; cdr3_aa: CSVDPGQGDDEQYF
d_call: -; cdr3_length: 14; j_call: TRBJ2-7; v_call: TRBV5-6; clone_size: -; cdr3_nt: TGTGCCAGCAGCGTCCAAGACACTACATACGAGCAGTACTTC; cdr3_aa: CASSVQDTTYEQYF
d_call: TRBD2; cdr3_length: 15; j_call: TRBJ2-1; v_call: TRBV20-1; clone_size: -; cdr3_nt: TGCAGTGCTAGTGATCTAGCGGGGGGCGGGAGACAGCAGTTCTTC; cdr3_aa: CSASDLAGGGRQQFF
d_call: -; cdr3_length: 13; j_call: TRBJ2-1; v_call: TRBV12-3/TRBV12-4; clone_size: many; cdr3_nt: TGTGCCAGCAGCCCTACTCAATCCGGGGAGCAGTTCTTC; cdr3_aa: CASSPTQSGEQFF
d_call: TRBD1; cdr3_length: 19; j_call: TRBJ2-2; v_call: TRBV25-1; clone_size: -; cdr3_nt: TGTGCCAGCAGTGAATATGGAAGGACAGGGTTTTTTGAGACCGGGGAGCTGTTTTTT; cdr3_aa: CASSEYGRTGFFETGELFF
d_call: -; cdr3_length: 12; j_call: TRBJ1-2; v_call: TRBV5-5; clone_size: many; cdr3_nt: TGTGCCAGCAGCCTGGACAGCTATGGCTACACCTTC; cdr3_aa: CASSLDSYGYTF
d_call: TRBD2; cdr3_length: 19; j_call: TRBJ2-1; v_call: TRBV24-1; clone_size: -; cdr3_nt: TGTGCCACCAGTGATTTGCAAGGTTCTAGCGGGGGGAGCTACAATGAGCAGTTCTTC; cdr3_aa: CATSDLQGSSGGSYNEQFF
d_call: TRBD2; cdr3_length: 11; j_call: TRBJ2-1; v_call: TRBV24-1; clone_size: -; cdr3_nt: TGTGCCACTCGGGAGGGAGATGAGCAGTTCTTC; cdr3_aa: CATREGDEQFF